The 16 T cell receptor beta chains reported below all come from one sample, sequenced in a study of blood T cell repertoires in COVID-19 (dated by TCRdb to 2018 to 2020). To prepare the library, the immunoSEQ multiplex PCR assay was applied. TCRdb limited this immuneACCESS table to in-frame rearrangements with V and J called. A share of clones is missing; checked studies link under half to unresolved V genes, and the rest is unexplained. The sample table shows approximately 400,000 clones, and roughly nine tenths are seen once. 0.95% to 1.5% of the sample is held by the ten biggest clonotypes. The sequenced material came from peripheral blood. Receptors originate from a man aged 35 to 55 with acute or convalescent COVID-19.

The CDR3 is CASSPAGRERLEAFF. In DNA form, the CDR3 reads TGTGCCAGCAGCCCAGCGGGCAGGGAGAGGCTTGAAGCTTTCTTT. This chain connects TRBV7-3 to TRBJ1-1; D possibly corresponds to TRBD1 (5 bases). CDR1 and CDR2 (germline): SGHTA, FQGTGA. V was trimmed by 5 bases and J by 7 bases, leaving 20 bases between them. This CDR3 region has 15 residues. The full variable domain, rest sourced from reference TRBV7-3 and TRBJ1-1, is GAGVSQTPSNKVTEKGKYVELRCDPISGHTALYWYRQSLGQGPEFLIYFQGTGAADDSGLPNDRFFAVRPEGSVSTLKIQRTERGDSAVYLCASSPAGRERLEAFFGQGTRLTVV.

This clone was counted only a few times. The J gene is TRBJ2-7, the V gene TRBV6-2 or TRBV6-3; the D gene is possibly TRBD2 (6 bases). Germline CDR1 and CDR2: MNHEY and SVGEGT. V was cut by 6 bases and J by 2 bases, with 20 bases left in between. There are 16 residues in the CDR3. The CDR3 here is CASSLFGPSATYEQYF. The CDR3 nucleotides are TGTGCCAGCAGCCTCTTTGGGCCTAGCGCCACCTACGAGCAGTACTTC.

The rearrangement uses TRBV28 and TRBJ1-1, with 8 bases that match TRBD1. Trimming removed 2 bases from V and 5 bases from J; junction bases left unmatched: 4. The germline V gene has CDR1 MDHEN and CDR2 SYDVKM. The CDR3 runs to 14 residues. Here the CDR3 DNA reads TGTGCCAGCAGTTTAGCCACAGGGGGGACTGAAGCTTTCTTT. It specifies CASSLATGGTEAFF.

V gene TRBV9 combines with J gene TRBJ2-2; possibly TRBD1 for D (5 bases). Per germline, CDR1 SGDLS and CDR2 YYNGEE. This CDR3 region has 16 residues. Trimming shortened V by 0 bases and J by 0 bases, and 9 bases separated the two germline ends. The CDR3 here is CASSVADRANTGELFF. In DNA, the CDR3 is TGTGCCAGCAGCGTAGCTGACAGAGCGAACACCGGGGAGCTGTTTTTT.

CDR3 sequence reads: CASTRGGAYGYTF. The DNA of the CDR3 is TGCGCCAGCACAAGGGGCGGTGCCTATGGCTACACCTTC. The rearrangement links TRBV5-1 to TRBJ1-2; D perhaps matches TRBD1 (5 bases). V was pared by 6 bases and J by 4 bases, with 13 bases between. This CDR3 spans 13 amino acids. CDR1 is SGHRS and CDR2 is YFSETQ in the germline V gene.

This clone appeared a single time. The chain has TRBV7-9 and TRBJ1-5; TRBD1 is a possible D gene (5 bases). The germline gives CDR1 SEHNR, CDR2 FQNEAQ (reference sequence). V shed 2 bases and J shed 3 bases, with 8 bases lying between them. The CDR3 has 14 residues. The CDR3 nucleotides read TGTGCCAGCAGCTTAAAGGGGTCCAATCAGCCCCAGCATTTT. It yields the protein CASSLKGSNQPQHF.

This clone appeared a single time. The V and J genes are TRBV10-3 and TRBJ1-1, with no clear D. Germline V CDR1 and CDR2: ENHRY, SYGVKD. The CDR3 runs to 12 residues. V gave up 10 bases and J gave up 1 base, with 10 bases separating them. DNA of the CDR3: TGTGCCACCAGGAACGGGAACACTGAAGCTTTCTTT. Its translation is CATRNGNTEAFF.

The chain recombines TRBV5-1 with TRBJ2-1, with TRBD1 matching over 8 bases. The CDR3 consists of 15 residues. CDR1 is SGHRS, CDR2 YFSETQ, per germline. V was pared by 9 bases and J by 6 bases, with 14 bases of the junction left unmatched. This CDR3 is CATRRPGQASNEQFF. The CDR3 region has the DNA TGCGCCACCAGACGACCGGGACAGGCTTCCAATGAGCAGTTCTTC.

The rearrangement uses TRBV29-1 and TRBJ1-1; 8 positions match TRBD1. V dropped 5 bases and J dropped 1; count of bases not matched to a gene: 3. The CDR3 has 13 residues. CDR1 is SQVTM, CDR2 ANQGSEA, per germline. The CDR3 here is CSVRTGPNTEAFF. In nucleotides, the CDR3 is TGCAGCGTTCGGACAGGGCCGAACACTGAAGCTTTCTTT.

The chain has TRBV10-2 and TRBJ1-6, with D perhaps TRBD1 (6 bases). V shed 4 bases and J shed 8 bases, with 15 bases lying between them. Germline V gives CDR1 WSHSY, CDR2 SAAADI. The CDR3 runs 15 residues. In DNA, the CDR3 is TGCGCCAGCAGTGTTGTTTGGGACACCGATTCACCCCTCCACTTT. It yields the protein CASSVVWDTDSPLHF.

The chain carries TRBV29-1 and TRBJ2-3, with TRBD2 identical over 9 bases. The CDR3 is made up of 13 amino acids. Losses at the gene ends were 5 bases for V and 5 bases for J; bases not matched to a gene: 5. Germline CDR1 reads SQVTM; CDR2 reads ANQGSEA. The CDR3 coding sequence is TGCAGCGTTAGCGGGAGGTTGCGAGATACGCAGTATTTT. It yields the protein CSVSGRLRDTQYF.

The chain links TRBV5-8 to TRBJ2-1, with D unresolved. Germline CDR1 is SGHTS and CDR2 is YDEGEE. The germline V and J ends were trimmed by 0 bases and 2 bases, with 9 bases remaining between them. CDR3 length: 15 residues. The CDR3 here is CASSLDPGTYNEQFF. The CDR3 coding sequence is TGTGCCAGCAGCTTGGACCCAGGCACCTACAATGAGCAGTTCTTC.

The chain has TRBV5-6 and TRBJ2-5, with D tentatively TRBD1 (6 bases). Trimming left V 4 bases short and J 2 bases short, with 9 bases between. Per the germline V gene, CDR1 is SGHDT and CDR2 is YYEEEE. CDR3 size: 13 residues. The CDR3 loop reads CASSGGQQETQYF. In nucleotides, the CDR3 is TGTGCCAGCAGCGGAGGACAGCAAGAGACCCAGTACTTC.

The rearrangement uses TRBV5-4 and TRBJ1-1; D remains unclear. Germline CDR1 is SGHNT and CDR2 is YYREEE (reference sequence). Trimming took off 4 bases at V and 0 bases at J, with 16 bases between the two ends. This CDR3 contains 16 residues. The CDR3 here is CASSPRTQIMNTEAFF. CDR3 nucleotides: TGTGCCAGCAGCCCTCGTACCCAGATAATGAACACTGAAGCTTTCTTT.

V is TRBV6-5 and J is TRBJ2-7; TRBD2 might be the D (6 bases). The CDR3 is made up of 15 amino acids. V was shortened by 5 bases and J by 4 bases, with 18 bases between the two germline ends. Germline values: CDR1 MNHEY, CDR2 SVGAGI. The CDR3 coding sequence is TGTGCCAGCAGTACCGGGGGACGGAGAAATTACGAGCAGTACTTC. Its translation: CASSTGGRRNYEQYF.

CDR3 region: CASSNRVANTEAFF. The DNA for the CDR3 is TGTGCCAGCAGCAACAGGGTTGCGAACACTGAAGCTTTCTTT. The V gene is TRBV2, the J gene TRBJ1-1, with D tentatively TRBD1 (6 bases). The CDR3 is 14 residues long. Germline CDR1 SNHLY, CDR2 FYNNEI. Trimming removed 6 bases at V and 1 base at J, with 12 bases between.